These T cell receptor beta chains were read from a single sample in a study of shared clonotypes between healthy human individuals. Libraries were prepared by immunoSEQ multiplex PCR; TCRdb keeps only in-frame clonotypes and omits some of them. This sample has about 1 million clones, with around 76% found just once. Sequencing was performed on memory CD4+ T cells sorted from blood. The receptors come from a man aged 18 to 30 in good health. The CDR3 runs from the conserved cysteine through the conserved F or W. Fields, in order: J gene, D gene, clone size, V gene, CDR3 DNA, CDR3 protein. D genes are given only for firm matches. Not all rows give a size; the values are once, few, many and, for expanded clones, a class.

TRBJ2-7 NA NA TRBV5-6 TGTGCCAGCAGCTTGGAGCACCAGCGAAACGAGCAGTACTTC CASSLEHQRNEQYF
TRBJ2-3 TRBD2 NA TRBV19 TGTGCCAGTAGTGTTCTAGCGGGAACAGATACGCAGTATTTT CASSVLAGTDTQYF
TRBJ2-2 NA NA TRBV5-1 TGCGCCAGCAGCTTGGCCTTGGGAACCGGGGAGCTGTTTTTT CASSLALGTGELFF
TRBJ2-5 TRBD2 NA TRBV5-1 TGCGCCAGCAGCACCGGACCCCGGGGGGGACAAGAGACCCAGTACTTC CASSTGPRGGQETQYF
TRBJ2-2 NA NA TRBV6-1 TGTGCCAGCAGTCTCGGTGAGGCGAGCACCGGGGAGCTGTTTTTT CASSLGEASTGELFF
TRBJ1-1 NA NA TRBV5-1 TGCGCCAGCAGCTTCTCGGGGTACACTGAAGCTTTCTTT CASSFSGYTEAFF
TRBJ2-7 TRBD1 NA TRBV19 TGTGCCAGTAGTTTCCGAGACAGGGCCGAGCAGTACTTC CASSFRDRAEQYF
TRBJ2-2 TRBD1 NA TRBV4-1 TGCGCCAGCAGCCTCGGGACAGCCACCGGGGAGCTGTTTTTT CASSLGTATGELFF
TRBJ1-1 NA NA TRBV10-1 TGCGCCAGCAGTGGGGCAGGGGCCACTGAAGCTTTCTTT CASSGAGATEAFF
TRBJ2-7 TRBD1 few TRBV7-9 TGTGCCAGCAGCTCGGACAGGTCTACCTACGAGCAGTACTTC CASSSDRSTYEQYF
TRBJ2-7 NA NA TRBV7-2 TGTGCCAGCAGCGGAAGGGCGTCTTTTGGATACGAGCAGTACTTC CASSGRASFGYEQYF
TRBJ1-1 NA few TRBV2 TGTGCCAAGGGACGAAACACTGAAGCTTTCTTT CAKGRNTEAFF